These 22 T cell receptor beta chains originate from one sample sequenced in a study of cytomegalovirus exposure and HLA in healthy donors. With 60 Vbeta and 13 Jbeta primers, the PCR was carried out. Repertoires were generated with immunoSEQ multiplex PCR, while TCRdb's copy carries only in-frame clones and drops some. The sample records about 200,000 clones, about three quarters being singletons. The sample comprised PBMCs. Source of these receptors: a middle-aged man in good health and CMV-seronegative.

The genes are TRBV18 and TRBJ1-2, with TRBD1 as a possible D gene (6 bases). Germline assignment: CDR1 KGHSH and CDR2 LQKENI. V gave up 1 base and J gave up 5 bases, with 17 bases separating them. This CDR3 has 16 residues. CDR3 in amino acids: CASSPLLAGEGYGYTF. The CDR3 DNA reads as TGTGCCAGCTCACCACTACTCGCAGGGGAAGGTTATGGCTACACCTTC.

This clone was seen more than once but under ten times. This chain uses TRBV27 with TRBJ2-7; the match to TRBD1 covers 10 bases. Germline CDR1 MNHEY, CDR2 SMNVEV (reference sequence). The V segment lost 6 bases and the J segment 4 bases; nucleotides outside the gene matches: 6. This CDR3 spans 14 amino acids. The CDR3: CASSAGTGEYEQYF. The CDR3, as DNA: TGTGCCAGCAGCGCGGGGACAGGGGAATACGAGCAGTACTTC.

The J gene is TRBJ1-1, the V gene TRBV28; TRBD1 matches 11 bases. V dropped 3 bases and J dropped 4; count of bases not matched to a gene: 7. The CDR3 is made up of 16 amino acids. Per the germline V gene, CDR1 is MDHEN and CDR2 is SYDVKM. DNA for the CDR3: TGTGCCAGCAGTTTGGGACAGGGGGTTTATCGCACTGAAGCTTTCTTT. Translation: CASSLGQGVYRTEAFF.

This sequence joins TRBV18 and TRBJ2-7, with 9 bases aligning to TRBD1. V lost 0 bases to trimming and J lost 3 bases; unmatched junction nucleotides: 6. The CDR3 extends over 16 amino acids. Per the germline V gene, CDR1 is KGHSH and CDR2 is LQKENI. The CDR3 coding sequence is TGTGCCAGCTCACCACCGATGGGGACAGGGATCTACGAGCAGTACTTC. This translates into CASSPPMGTGIYEQYF.

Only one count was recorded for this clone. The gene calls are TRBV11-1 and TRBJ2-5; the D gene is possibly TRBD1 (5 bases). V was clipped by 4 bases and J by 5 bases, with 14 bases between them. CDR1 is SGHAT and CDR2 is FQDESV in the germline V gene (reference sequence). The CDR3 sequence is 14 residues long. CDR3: CASSSSGHWETQYF. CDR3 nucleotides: TGTGCCAGCAGCTCCTCCGGACACTGGGAGACCCAGTACTTC.

Here the CDR3 DNA reads TGTGCCAGCACAATGGACAGGGTGGGTAATTCACCCCTCCACTTT. It codes for CASTMDRVGNSPLHF. The V gene is TRBV7-6, the J gene TRBJ1-6; 8 nucleotides line up with TRBD1. The CDR3 is made up of 15 amino acids. The germline CDR1 and CDR2 sequences are SGHVS and FNYEAQ. V lost 7 bases, J lost 6 bases, and 8 bases stayed unmatched.

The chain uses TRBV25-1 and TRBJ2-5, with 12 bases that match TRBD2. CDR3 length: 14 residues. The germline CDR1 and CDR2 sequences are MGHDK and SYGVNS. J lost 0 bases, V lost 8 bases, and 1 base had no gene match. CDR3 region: CASGLAGNQETQYF. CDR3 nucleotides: TGTGCCAGCGGACTAGCGGGGAACCAAGAGACCCAGTACTTC.

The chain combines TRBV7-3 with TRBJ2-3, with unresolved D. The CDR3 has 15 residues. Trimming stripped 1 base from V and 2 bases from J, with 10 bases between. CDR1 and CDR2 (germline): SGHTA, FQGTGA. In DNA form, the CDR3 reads TGTGCCAGCAGCTTAAGGTCGGGTTACACAGATACGCAGTATTTT. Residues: CASSLRSGYTDTQYF. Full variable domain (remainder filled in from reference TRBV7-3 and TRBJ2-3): GAGVSQTPSNKVTEKGKYVELRCDPISGHTALYWYRQSLGQGPEFLIYFQGTGAADDSGLPNDRFFAVRPEGSVSTLKIQRTERGDSAVYLCASSLRSGYTDTQYFGPGTRLTVL.

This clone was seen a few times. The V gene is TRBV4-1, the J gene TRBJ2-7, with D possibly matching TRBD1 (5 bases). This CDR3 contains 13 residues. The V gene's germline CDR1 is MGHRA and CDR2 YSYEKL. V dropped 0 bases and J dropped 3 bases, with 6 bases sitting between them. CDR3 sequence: CASSQEQGYEQYF. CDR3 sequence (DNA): TGCGCCAGCAGCCAAGAGCAGGGCTACGAGCAGTACTTC.

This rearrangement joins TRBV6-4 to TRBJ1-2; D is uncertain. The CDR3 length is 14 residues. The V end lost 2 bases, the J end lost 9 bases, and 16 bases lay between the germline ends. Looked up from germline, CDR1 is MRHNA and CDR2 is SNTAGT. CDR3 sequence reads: CASSDSGGIDSYTF. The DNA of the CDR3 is TGTGCCAGCAGTGACAGTGGAGGGATCGATAGCTACACCTTC.

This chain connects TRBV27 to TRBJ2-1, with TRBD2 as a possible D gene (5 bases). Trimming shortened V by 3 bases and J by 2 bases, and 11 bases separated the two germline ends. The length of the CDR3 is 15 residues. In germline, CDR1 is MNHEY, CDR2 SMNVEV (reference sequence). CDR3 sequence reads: CASSFRLAPYNEQFF. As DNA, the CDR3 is TGTGCCAGCAGTTTCCGGCTAGCCCCCTACAATGAGCAGTTCTTC.

The CDR3 here is CASSFGVDTEAFF. For the CDR3, the DNA is TGTGCCAGCAGCTTTGGAGTCGACACTGAAGCTTTCTTT. The chain employs TRBV5-4 and TRBJ1-1; D not resolved. From germline, CDR1 is SGHNT and CDR2 YYREEE (reference sequence). V shed 2 bases and J shed 3 bases, with 8 bases lying between them. The CDR3 runs to 13 residues. Variable domain in full (rest from reference TRBV5-4 and TRBJ1-1): ETGVTQSPTHLIKTRGQQVTLRCSSQSGHNTVSWYQQALGQGPQFIFQYYREEENGRGNFPPRFSGLQFPNYSSELNVNALELDDSALYLCASSFGVDTEAFFGQGTRLTVV.

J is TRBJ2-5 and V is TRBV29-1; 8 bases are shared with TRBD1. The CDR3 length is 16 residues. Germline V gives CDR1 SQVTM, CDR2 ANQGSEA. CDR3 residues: CTAGARGQGRVETQYF. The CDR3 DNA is TGCACCGCTGGGGCTCGAGGACAGGGTAGGGTTGAGACCCAGTACTTC.

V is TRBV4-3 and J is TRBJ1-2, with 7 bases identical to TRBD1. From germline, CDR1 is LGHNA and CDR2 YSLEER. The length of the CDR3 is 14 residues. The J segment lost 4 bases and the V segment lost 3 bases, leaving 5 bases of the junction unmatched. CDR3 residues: CASSQETGSYGYTF. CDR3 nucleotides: TGCGCCAGCAGCCAGGAGACAGGGTCCTATGGCTACACCTTC.

In DNA form, the CDR3 reads TGTGCCAGCAGCGCAAGTAGGAACACTGAAGCTTTCTTT. Translating gives CASSASRNTEAFF. This chain uses TRBV9 with TRBJ1-1; D uncertain. V was cut by 3 bases and J by 1 base, with 7 bases left in between. Germline CDR1 and CDR2: SGDLS and YYNGEE. The CDR3 has 13 residues. Full variable domain (missing parts from reference TRBV9 and TRBJ1-1): DSGVTQTPKHLITATGQRVTLRCSPRSGDLSVYWYQQSLDQGLQFLIQYYNGEERAKGNILERFSAQQFPDLHSELNLSSLELGDSALYFCASSASRNTEAFFGQGTRLTVV.

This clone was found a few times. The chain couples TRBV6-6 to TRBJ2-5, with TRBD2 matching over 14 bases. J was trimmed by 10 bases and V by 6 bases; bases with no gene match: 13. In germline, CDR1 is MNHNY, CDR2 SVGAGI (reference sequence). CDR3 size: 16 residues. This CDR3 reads CASSWTSGGYGEGQYF. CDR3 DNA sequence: TGTGCCAGCAGCTGGACTAGCGGGGGGTACGGGGAGGGCCAGTACTTC.

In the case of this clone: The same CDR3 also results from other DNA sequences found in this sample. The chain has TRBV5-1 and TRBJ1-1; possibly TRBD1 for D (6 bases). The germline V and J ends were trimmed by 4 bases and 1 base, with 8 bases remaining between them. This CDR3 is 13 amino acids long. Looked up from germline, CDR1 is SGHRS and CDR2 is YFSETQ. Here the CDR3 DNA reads TGCGCCAGCAGCGCGACAGGGAACACTGAAGCTTTCTTT. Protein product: CASSATGNTEAFF.

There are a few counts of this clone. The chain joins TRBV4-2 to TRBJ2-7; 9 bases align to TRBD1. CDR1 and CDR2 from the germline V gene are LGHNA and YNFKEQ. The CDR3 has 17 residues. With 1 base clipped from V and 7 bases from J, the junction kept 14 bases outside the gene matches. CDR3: CASSQGARGQGPREQYF. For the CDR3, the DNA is TGTGCCAGCAGCCAAGGGGCAAGGGGACAGGGCCCGAGGGAGCAGTACTTC.

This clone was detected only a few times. The CDR3, as DNA: TGCGCCAGCAGCAGAATAGGACAGGCAACGTACGAGCAGTACTTC. It is translated as CASSRIGQATYEQYF. This chain connects TRBV4-1 to TRBJ2-7; 7 bases fit TRBD1. This CDR3 has 15 residues. Germline values: CDR1 MGHRA, CDR2 YSYEKL. J was trimmed by 4 bases and V by 5 bases; bases with no gene match: 11.

CDR3 nucleotides: TGCGCCAGCAGCCAAGGGGACAGGGGGCCCCAAGAGACCCAGTACTTC. Translation gives CASSQGDRGPQETQYF. The J gene is TRBJ2-5, the V gene TRBV4-3, with 12 bases matching TRBD1. Looked up from germline, CDR1 is LGHNA and CDR2 is YSLEER. The CDR3 has 16 amino acids. V was pared by 1 base and J by 1 base, with 1 base of the junction left unmatched.

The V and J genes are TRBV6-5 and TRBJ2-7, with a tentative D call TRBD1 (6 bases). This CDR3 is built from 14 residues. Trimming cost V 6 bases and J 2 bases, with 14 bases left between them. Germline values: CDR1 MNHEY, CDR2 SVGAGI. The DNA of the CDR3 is TGTGCCAGCAGCCCTAGGGGACAAACCTACGAGCAGTACTTC. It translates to CASSPRGQTYEQYF.

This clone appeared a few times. The CDR3 reads CASSPPQGSNYGYTF. CDR3 bases: TGTGCCAGCTCACCACCGCAGGGATCTAACTATGGCTACACCTTC. This chain joins TRBV18 and TRBJ1-2; D possibly corresponds to TRBD1 (5 bases). This CDR3 is built from 15 residues. Looked up from germline, CDR1 is KGHSH and CDR2 is LQKENI. V was cut by 0 bases and J by 0 bases, with 8 bases left in between.